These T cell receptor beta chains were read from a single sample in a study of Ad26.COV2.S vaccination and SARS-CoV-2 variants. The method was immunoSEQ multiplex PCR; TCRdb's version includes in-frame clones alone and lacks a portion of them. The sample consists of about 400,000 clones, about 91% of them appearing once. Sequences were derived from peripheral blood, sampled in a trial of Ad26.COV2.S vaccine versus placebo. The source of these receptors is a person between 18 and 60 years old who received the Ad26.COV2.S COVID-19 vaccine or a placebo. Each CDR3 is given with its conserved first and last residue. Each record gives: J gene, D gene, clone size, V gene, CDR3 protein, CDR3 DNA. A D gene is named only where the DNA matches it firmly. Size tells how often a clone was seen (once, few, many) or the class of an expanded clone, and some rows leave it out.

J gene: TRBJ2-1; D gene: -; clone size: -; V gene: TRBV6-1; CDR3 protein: CASSERIGARNEQFF; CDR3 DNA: TGTGCCAGCAGTGAAAGAATAGGGGCACGCAATGAGCAGTTCTTC
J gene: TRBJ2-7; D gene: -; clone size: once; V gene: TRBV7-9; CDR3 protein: CASSLVSGAYEQYF; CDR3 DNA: TGTGCCAGCAGCTTAGTTTCAGGAGCCTACGAGCAGTACTTC
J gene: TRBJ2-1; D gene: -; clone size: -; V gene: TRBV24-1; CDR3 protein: CATSDPTPEQFF; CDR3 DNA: TGTGCCACCAGTGATCCCACCCCAGAGCAGTTCTTC
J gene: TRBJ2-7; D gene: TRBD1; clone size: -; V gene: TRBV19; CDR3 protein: CASSKPGQGLNEQYF; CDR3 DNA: TGTGCCAGTAGTAAACCGGGACAGGGATTGAACGAGCAGTACTTC
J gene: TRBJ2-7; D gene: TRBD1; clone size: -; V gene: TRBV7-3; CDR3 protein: CASRGDSHYEQYF; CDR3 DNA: TGTGCCAGCAGGGGGGACAGCCACTACGAGCAGTACTTC
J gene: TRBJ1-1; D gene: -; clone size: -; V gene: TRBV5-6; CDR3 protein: CASSLGGVALGEAFF; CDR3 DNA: TGTGCCAGCAGCTTGGGAGGAGTGGCCCTTGGTGAAGCTTTCTTT
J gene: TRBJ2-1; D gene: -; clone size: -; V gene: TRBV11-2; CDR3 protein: CASSTTNQGKQFF; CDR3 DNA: TGTGCCAGCAGCACGACGAATCAGGGGAAGCAGTTCTTC
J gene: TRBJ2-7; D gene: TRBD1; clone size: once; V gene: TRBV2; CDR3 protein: CASRATGGGYEQYF; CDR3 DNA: TGTGCCAGCAGAGCGACAGGGGGTGGCTACGAGCAGTACTTC
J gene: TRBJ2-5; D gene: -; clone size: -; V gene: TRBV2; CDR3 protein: CASSLDRLGGKTQYF; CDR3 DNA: TGTGCCAGCAGTTTAGACAGGTTAGGGGGAAAGACCCAGTACTTC
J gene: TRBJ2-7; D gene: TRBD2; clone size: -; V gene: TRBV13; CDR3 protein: CASSLILAGDEQYF; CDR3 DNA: TGTGCCAGCAGCTTAATTCTAGCGGGGGACGAGCAGTACTTC
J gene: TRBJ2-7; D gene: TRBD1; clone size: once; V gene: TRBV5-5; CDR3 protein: CASSFRDRVGEQYF; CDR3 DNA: TGTGCCAGCAGCTTTAGGGACAGGGTTGGCGAGCAGTACTTC
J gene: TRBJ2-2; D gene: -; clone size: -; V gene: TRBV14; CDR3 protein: CASSHITGFAGELFF; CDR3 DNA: TGTGCCAGCAGCCACATAACAGGGTTCGCCGGGGAGCTGTTTTTT
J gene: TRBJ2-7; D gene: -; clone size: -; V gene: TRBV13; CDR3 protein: CASSLKTPGRGTYEQYF; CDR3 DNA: TGTGCCAGCAGCTTAAAAACCCCCGGCAGGGGAACCTACGAGCAGTACTTC
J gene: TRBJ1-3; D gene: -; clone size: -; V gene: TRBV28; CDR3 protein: CASSTTGVYSGNTIYF; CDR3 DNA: TGTGCCAGCAGTACCACGGGCGTTTACTCTGGAAACACCATATATTTT
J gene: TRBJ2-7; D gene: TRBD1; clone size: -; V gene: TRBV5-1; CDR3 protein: CASSSGQGVVPYF; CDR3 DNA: TGCGCCAGCAGCTCAGGACAGGGGGTCGTTCCGTACTTC